This T cell receptor (beta chain) appears in the sequencing data of a study of cytomegalovirus exposure and HLA in healthy donors. Amplification used 60 Vbeta primers and 13 Jbeta primers. Generated by immunoSEQ multiplex PCR, the TCRdb table keeps only in-frame clones and is missing some. This table has roughly 80,000 clones, roughly two thirds appearing once. The CDR3 runs to 15 residues. Between the trimmed V and J ends, which lost 1 base and 2 bases, there was a span of 12 bases. The germline gives CDR1 SGHVS, CDR2 FNYEAQ. The TCR originated in a man in his fifties or sixties in good health and CMV-seropositive. Specimen: PBMCs. The chain combines TRBV7-6 with TRBJ2-7, with D possibly TRBD2 on 6 matching bases. The CDR3 sequence is CASSLEASATYEQYF. DNA for the CDR3: TGTGCCAGCAGCTTAGAGGCTAGCGCAACCTACGAGCAGTACTTC.